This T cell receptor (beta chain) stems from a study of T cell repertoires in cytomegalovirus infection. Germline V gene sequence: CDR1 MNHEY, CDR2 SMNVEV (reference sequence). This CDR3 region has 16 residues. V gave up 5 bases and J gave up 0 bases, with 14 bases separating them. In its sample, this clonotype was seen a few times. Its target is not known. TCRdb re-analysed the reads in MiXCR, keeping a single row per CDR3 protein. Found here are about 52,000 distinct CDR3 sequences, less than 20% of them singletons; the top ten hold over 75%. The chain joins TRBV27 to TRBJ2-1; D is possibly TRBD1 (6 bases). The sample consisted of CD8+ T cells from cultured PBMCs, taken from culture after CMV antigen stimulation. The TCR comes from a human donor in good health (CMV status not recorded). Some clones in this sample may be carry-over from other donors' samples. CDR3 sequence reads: CASSLAPGVSYNEQFF. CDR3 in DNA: TGTGCCAGCAGTCTGGCCCCAGGGGTCTCCTACAATGAGCAGTTCTTC.